This is a list of T cell receptor beta chains from one sample in a study of blood T cell repertoires in COVID-19. The table came from immunoSEQ multiplex PCR; TCRdb's copy has only in-frame clones and leaves some out. The profile shows 450,000 or so clones, about 88% of them singletons. Sequencing was done on a sample of peripheral blood. The receptor source for this set is a woman aged 40 to 50 with COVID-19, enrolled during active disease. The CDR3 runs from the conserved cysteine through the conserved F or W. The D gene is left open where the match is weak. A clone size is listed for some rows: how often the clone was seen (once, few, many), or a class if it is expanded.

v_call	cdr3_length	d_call	clone_size	j_call	cdr3_nt	cdr3_aa
TRBV4-3	15	TRBD1	once	TRBJ1-1	TGCGCCAGCAGCCAAGTGGGAGGACAGGGCGGTGAAGCTTTCTTT	CASSQVGGQGGEAFF
TRBV4-3	14	.	.	TRBJ2-7	TGCGCCAGCAGCCAAGGTCGACAGACCTACGAGCAGTACTTC	CASSQGRQTYEQYF
TRBV6-6	16	.	.	TRBJ2-1	TGTGCCAGCCAGTTTGGTGGGAGTGTCTCCTACAATGAGCAGTTCTTC	CASQFGGSVSYNEQFF
TRBV7-9	12	.	.	TRBJ1-4	TGTGCCAGCAGCCCCCAGGGTGAAAAACTGTTTTTT	CASSPQGEKLFF
TRBV7-2	12	.	.	TRBJ1-1	TGTGCCAGCAGCTTAGCTGCTAGGGGAGCTTTCTTT	CASSLAARGAFF
TRBV23-1	15	.	.	TRBJ1-4	TGCGCCAGCAGTCAATATGGACGGGAGAATGAAAAACTGTTTTTT	CASSQYGRENEKLFF
TRBV27	13	.	.	TRBJ2-1	TGTGCCAGCAGTTTATTATTCGGGAATGAGCAGTTCTTC	CASSLLFGNEQFF
TRBV28	15	.	.	TRBJ2-4	TGTGCCAGCAGGGGGCCGGGACTAGCCAAAAACATTCAGTACTTC	CASRGPGLAKNIQYF
TRBV18	15	.	.	TRBJ2-5	TGTGCCAGCTCACCAGCGGTCCTCCGAGTAGAGACCCAGTACTTC	CASSPAVLRVETQYF
TRBV5-6	16	TRBD1	.	TRBJ1-4	TGTGCCAGCAGCTTGAACAGGGGGATAACTAATGAAAAACTGTTTTTT	CASSLNRGITNEKLFF
TRBV6-5	13	.	.	TRBJ1-4	TGTGCCAGTGCCGGGACAACTAATGAAAAACTGTTTTTT	CASAGTTNEKLFF
TRBV5-5	17	.	.	TRBJ1-4	TGTGCCAGCAGCTTGGCCAACTCAGGGGTGACTAATGAAAAACTGTTTTTT	CASSLANSGVTNEKLFF
TRBV5-1	15	.	.	TRBJ1-2	TGCGCCAGCAGCTTTACAGGGCCGGCCGGTGGGGGCTACACCTTC	CASSFTGPAGGGYTF
TRBV27	14	.	few	TRBJ2-7	TGTGCCAGCAGTCCGGCAGGGGATCCCTACGAGCAGTACTTC	CASSPAGDPYEQYF
TRBV28	17	.	.	TRBJ1-5	TGTGCCAGCAGTCAATTTGGACAGCTTTATAGCAATCAGCCCCAGCATTTT	CASSQFGQLYSNQPQHF
TRBV29-1	12	.	few	TRBJ1-1	TGCACCCCGGGGGAGCTGAACACTGAAGCTTTCTTT	CTPGELNTEAFF
TRBV27	14	.	.	TRBJ1-1	TGTGCCAGCAGTTTATCGATCACTCAAACTAAAGCTTTCTTT	CASSLSITQTKAFF
TRBV27	17	.	.	TRBJ2-3	TGTGCCAGCAGTTTTGCGGGGCGGCTAGGTTTCACAGATACGCAGTATTTT	CASSFAGRLGFTDTQYF
TRBV5-1	17	TRBD1	.	TRBJ2-3	TGCGCCAGCAGCTTTGGCCTCCAGGGGGCCCGCACAGATACGCAGTATTTT	CASSFGLQGARTDTQYF
TRBV5-1	16	TRBD2	few	TRBJ2-3	TGCGCCAGCAGCTTAGGACTAGCGGGAGTAGCAGATACGCAGTATTTT	CASSLGLAGVADTQYF
TRBV2	15	TRBD1	.	TRBJ1-2	TGTGCCAGCATCAGAGGACAGGGCATCAACTATGGCTACACCTTC	CASIRGQGINYGYTF
TRBV7-2	17	TRBD2	once	TRBJ2-1	TGTGCCAGCAGCCGGACTAGCGGGGGGATCTCCTACAATGAGCAGTTCTTC	CASSRTSGGISYNEQFF
TRBV28	14	TRBD1	.	TRBJ1-6	TGTGCCAGCAGTCCCGGGACAGGGCATTCACCCCTCCACTTT	CASSPGTGHSPLHF
TRBV14	15	TRBD1	.	TRBJ1-4	TGTGCCAGCAGTGGTTTGGGGGACAGAAATGAAAAACTGTTTTTT	CASSGLGDRNEKLFF
TRBV27	17	TRBD2	.	TRBJ2-7	TGTGCCAGCAGTTTGCGCTTACTAGCGGGAGGGCTTAACGAGCAGTACTTC	CASSLRLLAGGLNEQYF
TRBV11-1	14	.	.	TRBJ2-7	TGTGCCAGCAGCTTAGCCATCGGGATTTACGAGCAGTACTTC	CASSLAIGIYEQYF
TRBV29-1	12	TRBD1	.	TRBJ2-7	TGCAGCCAGGGACAGGCGTCGGGCGAGCAGTACTTC	CSQGQASGEQYF
TRBV5-1	14	TRBD1	.	TRBJ1-2	TGCGCCAGCAGCTTGGGGGGACAGAACTATGGCTACACCTTC	CASSLGGQNYGYTF
TRBV4-3	15	.	.	TRBJ1-1	TGCGCCAGCAGCCCTGGGGTTGGGGCGGACACTGAAGCTTTCTTT	CASSPGVGADTEAFF